This is a list of T cell receptor beta chains from one sample in a study of cytomegalovirus exposure and HLA in healthy donors. Sequenced by immunoSEQ multiplex PCR; TCRdb stores in-frame clones only, minus some. The data show some 120,000 clones, around three quarters seen once. The specimen was PBMCs. These receptors originate from a woman between 40 and 55 years old in good health and CMV-seronegative. Both conserved end residues are part of each CDR3. D genes are given only for firm matches. Not every row has a clone size; where given, it reads once, few, many or a size class.

v_call	d_call	j_call	cdr3_length	clone_size	cdr3_nt	cdr3_aa
TRBV10-3	.	TRBJ2-2	12	.	TGTGCCACTACGACAGTTACCGGGGAGCTGTTTTTT	CATTTVTGELFF
TRBV14	.	TRBJ2-6	12	few	TGTGCCAGGACAACTGGGGCCAACGTCCTGACTTTC	CARTTGANVLTF
TRBV21-1	.	TRBJ1-5	18	.	TGTGCCAGCAGCAAAGAATGTGGCAGGGTCAAGAGCAATCAGCCCCAGCATTTT	CASSKECGRVKSNQPQHF
TRBV6-4	TRBD1	TRBJ2-2	15	few	TGTGCCAGCAGTGACCCCGGACAGGGGACCGGGGAGCTGTTTTTT	CASSDPGQGTGELFF
TRBV18	.	TRBJ1-4	17	.	TGTGCCAGCTCACCATGGTCCTCCACGGAGGGAGGAGAAAAACTGTTTTTT	CASSPWSSTEGGEKLFF
TRBV5-6	.	TRBJ1-6	16	.	TGTGCCAGCAGCTTAGGGTCCATACAGGGATGGTCACCCCTCCACTTT	CASSLGSIQGWSPLHF
TRBV9	TRBD2	TRBJ2-1	15	.	TGTGCCAGCAGCGTAGTAGCGGGATCTTACAATGAGCAGTTCTTC	CASSVVAGSYNEQFF
TRBV6-5	.	TRBJ1-2	15	once	TGTGCCACCTTGACGGGGAACGAGTGGGACTATGGCTACACCTTC	CATLTGNEWDYGYTF
TRBV18	.	TRBJ2-5	15	.	TGTGCCAGCTCACCACCCGGTACGGCGGGGGAGACCCAGTACTTC	CASSPPGTAGETQYF
TRBV6-5	.	TRBJ2-7	11	.	TGTGCCAGACAGGGTTCCTACGAGCAGTACTTC	CARQGSYEQYF
TRBV18	.	TRBJ1-5	17	once	TGTGCCAGCTCACCAGGCTCAGGGGATTTGAGCAATCAGCCCCAGCATTTT	CASSPGSGDLSNQPQHF
TRBV5-4	.	TRBJ1-1	13	.	TGTGCCAGCAGCTTCGGAGGGAACACTGAAGCTTTCTTT	CASSFGGNTEAFF
TRBV5-1	TRBD1	TRBJ2-3	17	.	TGCGCCAGCAGCTTGCCCCCCGGGACAGGGGGCACAGATACGCAGTATTTT	CASSLPPGTGGTDTQYF
TRBV28	TRBD2	TRBJ2-1	15	once	TGTGCCAGCAGCCCTCGACTAGCGGGAGTAGGTGAGCAGTTCTTC	CASSPRLAGVGEQFF
TRBV11-2	.	TRBJ1-1	15	.	TGTGCCAGCAGCTCGACCCAGGTGGCCAACACTGAAGCTTTCTTT	CASSSTQVANTEAFF
TRBV5-6	TRBD1	TRBJ1-6	12	.	TGTGCCAGCAGCTTGAACAGGGGAACCCTCCACTTT	CASSLNRGTLHF
TRBV11-2	.	TRBJ1-3	15	.	TGTGCCAGCAGCAACCACAAGCAGGGTGGAAACACCATATATTTT	CASSNHKQGGNTIYF